Included here is one T cell receptor beta chain sequence, with context. Its matching antigen is unknown. Template switching introduced UMIs that contain a 6-nucleotide sample barcode. Amplification of TCRalpha and TCRbeta cDNA involved two nested PCRs that ran for 16 and 9 cycles. Reanalyzing the 5' RACE reads, TCRdb keeps one entry per CDR3 protein, without DNA. Here the sample table reports around 380,000 distinct CDR3 sequences. Germline V lookup: CDR1 LGHDT, CDR2 YNNKEL (reference sequence). The CDR3 length is 16 residues. The data stem from a study of monozygotic twins with inflammatory bowel disease. General observations from the study: IBD patients showed reduced TCRbeta diversity (inverse Simpson) versus healthy co-twins. Clonotype overlap with others was lower in IBD patients than in healthy twins, a difference that was greatest with disease activity.

Sequences were obtained from blood. This chain connects TRBV3-1 to TRBJ1-3; TCRdb selects TRBD1, and the lack of DNA leaves this call unchecked. This TCR was sampled from a human donor with ulcerative colitis or Crohn's disease, or a healthy co-twin of an affected twin (not recorded which). The CDR3 spells CASSRRTGRSGNTIYF.